Listed here are 20 T cell receptor beta chains from one sample, sequenced in a study of vaccination effects on CD4 cells after COVID-19. Method: immunoSEQ multiplex PCR; TCRdb's copy keeps in-frame clones and lacks some. The sample lists 60,000 to 75,000 clones; around 70% were seen once. Viral peptide pools were used in the ViraFEST assay to expand antigen-specific CD4+ T cells, and sequencing came afterward. After less than 11 days in culture, the CD4+ T cells were isolated. According to PCR results, the person was infected with SARS-CoV-2 between March and December 2020. These TCRs are of unknown antigen specificity. This specimen consisted of CD4+ T cells from PBMCs cultured with HIV peptides, obtained before COVID-19 vaccination. Subset indicated: HIV-1 Nef peptide pool negative control/reference culture. These receptors all stem from a human donor who had a prior SARS-CoV-2 infection.

The V call is TRBV9, the J call TRBJ2-1, with TRBD2 identical over 11 bases. The CDR3 contains 19 residues. Germline loops: CDR1 SGDLS, CDR2 YYNGEE. V trimming: 0 bases; J trimming: 4 bases; junction bases outside the gene matches: 12. The CDR3 protein is CASSVERLAGPIGYNEQFF. The CDR3 DNA is TGTGCCAGCAGCGTAGAAAGACTAGCGGGACCTATCGGATACAATGAGCAGTTCTTC.

The gene calls are TRBV18 and TRBJ2-2; D is possibly TRBD1 or TRBD2 (5 bases each). Deletions cut 1 base from V and 1 base from J, with 10 bases between. Germline V gives CDR1 KGHSH, CDR2 LQKENI. This CDR3 has 16 residues. The CDR3 sequence: CASSPRGGGNTGELFF. CDR3 in DNA: TGTGCCAGCTCACCACGAGGTGGGGGGAACACCGGGGAGCTGTTTTTT.

DNA of the CDR3: TGTGCCAGTAATCGTGTGCAGGGAACAGATACGCAGTATTTT. Amino acid sequence: CASNRVQGTDTQYF. This chain connects TRBV19 to TRBJ2-3, with TRBD1 as a possible D gene (5 bases). The germline gives CDR1 LNHDA, CDR2 SQIVND (reference sequence). V was cut by 7 bases and J by 3 bases, with 14 bases left in between. The CDR3 consists of 14 residues.

The V and J genes are TRBV6-6 and TRBJ2-5, with D hard to call. Germline V gene lookup returns CDR1 MNHNY and CDR2 SVGAGI (reference sequence). The CDR3 runs 13 residues. Trimming removed 1 base at V and 6 bases at J, with 9 bases between. DNA of the CDR3: TGTGCCAGCAGTTACTTGCTCGGACAGACCCAGTACTTC. It encodes CASSYLLGQTQYF.

This chain joins TRBV3-1 (or the pseudogene TRBV3-2) and TRBJ2-1; D might be TRBD2 (6 bases). Trimming shortened V by 0 bases and J by 3 bases, and 9 bases separated the two germline ends. CDR3 length: 15 residues. The germline V gene encodes CDR1 LGHDT and CDR2 YNNKEL (reference sequence). The CDR3 nucleotides are TGTGCCAGCAGCCAAGATGGGAGGATCTACAATGAGCAGTTCTTC. This sequence encodes CASSQDGRIYNEQFF.

This clone has a handful of counts. The rearrangement links TRBV4-2 to TRBJ2-2, with 13 bases aligning to TRBD2. Germline values: CDR1 LGHNA, CDR2 YNFKEQ. V shed 1 base, J shed 4 bases, and the junction held 9 bases outside the gene matches. The length of the CDR3 is 19 residues. CDR3 amino acids: CASSQAARLAGGLTGELFF. Written as DNA, the CDR3 is TGTGCCAGCAGCCAAGCCGCTAGACTAGCGGGGGGACTCACCGGGGAGCTGTTTTTT.

The rearrangement joins TRBV30 to TRBJ1-1; no clear D. The CDR3 contains 13 residues. The germline V gene has CDR1 GTSNPN and CDR2 SVGIG (reference sequence). V was cut by 1 base and J by 2 bases, with 8 bases left in between. Here the CDR3 DNA reads TGTGCCTGGAGTGGGTTTCGAAACACTGAAGCTTTCTTT. It translates to CAWSGFRNTEAFF.

The sample holds one count of this clone. V gene TRBV11-3 combines with J gene TRBJ2-7, with 8 bases matching TRBD2. Germline CDR1 SGHNT, CDR2 YENEEA. With 0 bases clipped from V and 6 bases from J, the junction kept 1 base outside the gene matches. The CDR3 is 13 amino acids. CDR3 residues: CASSLDRGGEQYF. The CDR3 DNA is TGTGCCAGCAGCTTAGATCGGGGGGGCGAGCAGTACTTC.

The chain combines TRBV19 with TRBJ2-7, with 8 bases lining up with TRBD1. The junction had 4 bases not matched to a gene; V was cut back by 3 bases and J by 3 bases. CDR3 length: 14 amino acids. The germline V gene has CDR1 LNHDA and CDR2 SQIVND (reference sequence). The CDR3 here is CASSIRTGYYEQYF. The CDR3 region has the DNA TGTGCCAGTAGTATCAGGACAGGGTACTACGAGCAGTACTTC.

CDR3 coding DNA: TGTGCCAGCAGCTTAGCCCCAGGGGGCGCGAAGGATAGCAATCAGCCCCAGCATTTT. Encoded protein: CASSLAPGGAKDSNQPQHF. This chain joins TRBV7-6 and TRBJ1-5, with 8 bases that match TRBD1. This CDR3 has 19 amino acids. After removal of 0 bases from V and 0 bases from J, the junction contained 10 bases not matched to a gene. Germline V gene lookup returns CDR1 SGHVS and CDR2 FNYEAQ.

This clone appeared a single time. This sequence joins TRBV2 and TRBJ2-3, with 8 bases aligning to TRBD1. Germline V gives CDR1 SNHLY, CDR2 FYNNEI. This CDR3 contains 14 residues. Trimming cost V 7 bases and J 5 bases; bases outside gene matches: 8. The CDR3 sequence: CASMKDRVLDTQYF. CDR3 coding DNA: TGTGCCAGCATGAAGGACAGGGTCTTAGATACGCAGTATTTT.

The V call is TRBV10-3, the J call TRBJ2-5; D not certain. Germline-derived CDR1 and CDR2 are ENHRY and SYGVKD. The V gene lost 8 bases and the J gene lost 0 bases, with 7 bases spanning the gap. This CDR3 region has 12 residues. The DNA for the CDR3 is TGTGCCATCGGGCCGTACCAAGAGACCCAGTACTTC. It is translated as CAIGPYQETQYF.

V usage is TRBV20-1 and J usage is TRBJ1-1; no clear D gene. V dropped 3 bases and J dropped 1 base, with 3 bases sitting between them. CDR3 length equals 11 residues. CDR1 DFQATT and CDR2 SNEGSKA come from the germline V gene (reference sequence). The CDR3 protein is CSASWNTEAFF. The CDR3, as DNA: TGCAGTGCTAGCTGGAACACTGAAGCTTTCTTT.

This clone was found a few times. This rearrangement joins TRBV12-3 or TRBV12-4 to TRBJ2-2; D is uncertain. This CDR3 is built from 11 residues. The germline V and J ends were trimmed by 10 bases and 4 bases, with 7 bases remaining between them. The CDR3 DNA reads as TGTGCCACCAGCCCCACCGGGGAGCTGTTTTTT. Protein product: CATSPTGELFF.

The chain links TRBV10-3 to TRBJ2-1, with 8 bases aligning to TRBD2. The germline CDR1 and CDR2 sequences are ENHRY and SYGVKD. This CDR3 region has 15 residues. Trimming at V came to 2 bases and at J to 9 bases, leaving 9 bases not matched to a gene. The CDR3 loop reads CAISELSGSRGEQFF. The CDR3 DNA sequence: TGTGCCATCAGTGAGCTCAGCGGGAGTAGGGGTGAGCAGTTCTTC.

The table lists this clone with a few counts. V is TRBV9 and J is TRBJ2-1, with TRBD2 as a possible D gene (6 bases). V lost 0 bases and J 1 base, leaving 8 bases between the germline ends. The CDR3 has 15 amino acids. CDR1 SGDLS and CDR2 YYNGEE come from the germline V gene. CDR3 coding DNA: TGTGCCAGCAGCGTAGGGGGGGATTCCTACAATGAGCAGTTCTTC. Its translation is CASSVGGDSYNEQFF.

The chain carries TRBV3-1 (or the pseudogene TRBV3-2) and TRBJ2-3; D uncertain. Germline assignment: CDR1 LGHDT and CDR2 YNNKEL (reference sequence). Trimming cost V 6 bases and J 0 bases, with 7 bases left between them. CDR3 length equals 13 residues. The CDR3, as DNA: TGTGCCAGCAGGGCTGCTAGCACAGATACGCAGTATTTT. This encodes CASRAASTDTQYF.

The V call is TRBV7-2, the J call TRBJ2-7; no clear D gene. This CDR3 is 13 amino acids long. Germline CDR1 SGHTA, CDR2 FQGNSA. Trimming left V 0 bases short and J 1 base short, with 4 bases between. Here the CDR3 reads CASSLAGSYEQYF. CDR3 coding DNA: TGTGCCAGCAGCTTAGCGGGGTCCTACGAGCAGTACTTC.

The chain recombines TRBV5-1 with TRBJ2-1; D possibly uses TRBD1 or TRBD2 (6 bases each). The CDR3 covers 15 residues. V shed 0 bases and J shed 2 bases, with 9 bases lying between them. CDR1 SGHRS and CDR2 YFSETQ come from the germline V gene. CDR3 region: CASSLAGAPYNEQFF. The CDR3, as DNA: TGCGCCAGCAGCTTGGCGGGGGCCCCCTACAATGAGCAGTTCTTC.

V and J are TRBV5-6 and TRBJ2-2; the D gene is possibly TRBD1 (5 bases). Trimming left V 4 bases short and J 1 base short, with 14 bases between. The germline V gene has CDR1 SGHDT and CDR2 YYEEEE. The CDR3 contains 16 residues. CDR3 DNA: TGTGCCAGCAGCCGAATGACAGCCCTGAACACCGGGGAGCTGTTTTTT. As protein: CASSRMTALNTGELFF.